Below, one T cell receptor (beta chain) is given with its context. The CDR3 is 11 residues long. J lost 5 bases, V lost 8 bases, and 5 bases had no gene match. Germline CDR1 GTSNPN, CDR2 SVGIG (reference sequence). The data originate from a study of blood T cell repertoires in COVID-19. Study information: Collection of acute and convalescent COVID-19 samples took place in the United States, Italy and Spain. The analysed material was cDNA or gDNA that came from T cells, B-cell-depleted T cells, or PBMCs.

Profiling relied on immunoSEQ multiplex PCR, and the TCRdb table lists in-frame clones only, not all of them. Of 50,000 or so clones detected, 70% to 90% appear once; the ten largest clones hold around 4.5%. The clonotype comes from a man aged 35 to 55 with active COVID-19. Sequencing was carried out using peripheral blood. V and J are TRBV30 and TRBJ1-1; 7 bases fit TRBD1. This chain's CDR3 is CAGSGQTEAFF. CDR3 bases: TGTGCCGGTTCGGGACAGACTGAAGCTTTCTTT.